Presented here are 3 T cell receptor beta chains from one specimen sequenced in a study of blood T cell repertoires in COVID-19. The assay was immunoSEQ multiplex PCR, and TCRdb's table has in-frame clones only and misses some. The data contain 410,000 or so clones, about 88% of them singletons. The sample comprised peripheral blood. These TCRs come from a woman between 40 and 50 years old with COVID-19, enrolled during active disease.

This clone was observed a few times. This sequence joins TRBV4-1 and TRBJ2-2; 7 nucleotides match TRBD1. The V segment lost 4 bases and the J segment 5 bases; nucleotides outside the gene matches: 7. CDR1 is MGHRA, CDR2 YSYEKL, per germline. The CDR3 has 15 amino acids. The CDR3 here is CASSRGQAETGELFF. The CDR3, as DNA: TGCGCCAGCAGCCGAGGACAGGCAGAGACCGGGGAGCTGTTTTTT.

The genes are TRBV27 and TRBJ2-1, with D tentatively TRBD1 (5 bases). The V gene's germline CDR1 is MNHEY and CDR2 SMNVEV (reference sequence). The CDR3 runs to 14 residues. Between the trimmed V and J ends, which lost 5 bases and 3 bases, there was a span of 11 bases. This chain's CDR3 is CASSLRTNYNEQFF. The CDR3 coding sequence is TGTGCCAGCAGTCTGAGGACAAACTACAATGAGCAGTTCTTC.

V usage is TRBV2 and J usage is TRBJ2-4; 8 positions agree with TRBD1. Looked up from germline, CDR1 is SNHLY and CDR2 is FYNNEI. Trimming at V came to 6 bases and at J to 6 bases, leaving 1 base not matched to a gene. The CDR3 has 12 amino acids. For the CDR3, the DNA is TGTGCCAGCAGAGACAGGGGAAACATTCAGTACTTC. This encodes CASRDRGNIQYF.